The T cell receptor beta chain described here comes from a study of beta chain features in type 1 diabetes (dated by TCRdb to the late 2010s). In the study overall: Mean age, gender distribution, total cell number and subset yield were not different between patients and healthy donors. In the study, recently diagnosed type 1 diabetes patients and matched healthy donors were compared on the TCRB repertoires of their sorted circulating CD4+ T cell subsets. A total of roughly 100 million sorted cells were examined across all samples, and the number of cells per subset was strongly correlated with RNA yield. Regulatory and stem cell-like memory subsets were isolated from only 8 patients and 8 healthy donors, whereas naive and central memory subsets came from all 30 or so donors.

A single peripheral blood draw of approximately 100 mL on average was collected from each donor into heparinised tubes. A BD FACSAria II and a panel including CD45RO, CCR7, CD25, CD127, CD95 and CD27 were used to sort naive, central memory, regulatory and stem cell-like memory CD4+ T cells. A purity above 98% was achieved for all sorted populations. PBMCs were separated immediately by Lymphoprep density gradient centrifugation and were stained directly, without being cultured. So that batch effects would be minimized, each experiment stained and sorted samples in pairs, pairing one healthy donor with one patient. The entire isolated RNA was reverse transcribed using the High Capacity cDNA Reverse Transcription Kit, and thus expressed TCRB transcripts were sequenced. Deep immunoSEQ sequencing was applied to naive, central memory and regulatory T cell samples, giving an average of about 3.7 million total reads per sample. Sorted cells were lysed in RLT buffer, and RNA was extracted using DNase-treated RNeasy Micro or Mini kits according to cell number. To prevent cross-contamination, each cell subset was processed individually, whereas patient and healthy donor samples were processed jointly. Using the immunoSEQ multiplex PCR, TCRB sequences were amplified from cDNA into 87-bp fragments spanning the CDR3 region. Sequencing of the amplicons was done on the Illumina HiSeq platform. The study's processing was this. Synthetic template baselines were used to correct PCR bias computationally, reads within Hamming distance 2 were collapsed together, and singletons that could not be merged were discarded. Reads were aligned to IMGT to assign V, D and J genes, CDR3 length, and insertions or deletions at six rearrangement sites. Clonotype counts were normalized to sorted cell number within each subset before computing true diversity and Gini coefficients with the tcR R package. Repertoire sharing was quantified using the overlap coefficient calculated on TCRB nucleotide sequences. Out-of-frame TCRB sequences from naive cells were analyzed as a proxy for the pre-selection repertoire. Drawn from immuneACCESS, this table holds only the in-frame rearrangements with V and J called that TCRdb kept. Clones are partly lost; checked studies trace under half to an unresolved V gene and leave the rest unexplained. The DNA was the basis for D and trimming; V, J and clone size are from that table. Present in this sample are under 400,000 clones, around an eighth of which were seen just once. Approximately 0.015% of the sample is taken by the ten largest.

A word on this clone: Its antigen has not been determined. Base-call qualities are not available, and no considerably larger clone is one nucleotide away.

The junction carries 9 bases between V and J, which are trimmed by 2 bases and 7 bases respectively. The germline V gene (reference sequence) supplies CDR1 GTSNPN and CDR2 SVGIG. Including cysteine and phenylalanine, the CDR3 has 12 amino acids. The only DNA kept is the CDR3, 36 bases in frame from the first base. Study-level results and caveats: Shorter templates might have been favored by PCR, but patient and control samples were amplified and corrected together, so both groups would have been affected equally by any skew. Because the HLA sub-analyses included only small numbers of individuals, any influence of HLA type on TCRB rearrangement was left unresolved. Because cDNA rather than genomic DNA was sequenced, highly expressing activated cells could have been over-represented, although no difference in activation and CD3 levels was found between groups. The naive, central memory and regulatory TCRB repertoires appeared to resemble one another more closely among patients than among healthy donors. In all four CD4+ subsets, TCRB CDR3 length was moderately but significantly shorter in type 1 diabetes patients. Patients with type 1 diabetes made fewer insertions and deleted more nucleotides at VDJ recombination sites, implying thymic rearrangement abnormalities.

The sequence was obtained from a man between 18 and 29 years old in good health. The rearranged chain carries TRBV30 and TRBJ2-1; TRBD2 is a possible D gene, resting on 6 matching bases. The sample taken for sequencing was naive CD4+ T cells from blood. The sample's cell subset or site label is to be understood as: true naive CD4+ T cells. The DNA sequence reads TGTGCCTGGAGTCCAAGCGGGAATGAGCAGTTCTTC. This translates into CAWSPSGNEQFF.